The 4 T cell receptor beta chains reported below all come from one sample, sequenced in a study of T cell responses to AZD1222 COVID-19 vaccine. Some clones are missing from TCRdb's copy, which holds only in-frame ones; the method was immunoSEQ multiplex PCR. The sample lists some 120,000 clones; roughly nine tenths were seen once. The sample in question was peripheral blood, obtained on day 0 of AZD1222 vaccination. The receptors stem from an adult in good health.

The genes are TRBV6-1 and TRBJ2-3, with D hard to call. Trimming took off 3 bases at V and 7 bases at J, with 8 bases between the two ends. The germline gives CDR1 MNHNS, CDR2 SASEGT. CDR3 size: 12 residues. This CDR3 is CASSEIGNTQYF. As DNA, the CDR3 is TGTGCCAGCAGTGAGATAGGTAATACGCAGTATTTT.

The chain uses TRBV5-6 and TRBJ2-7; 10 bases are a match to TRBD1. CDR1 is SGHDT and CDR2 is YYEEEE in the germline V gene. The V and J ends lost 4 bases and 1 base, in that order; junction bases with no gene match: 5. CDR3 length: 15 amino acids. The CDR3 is CASSADRGPSYEQYF. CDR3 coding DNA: TGTGCCAGCAGCGCCGACAGGGGGCCTTCCTACGAGCAGTACTTC.

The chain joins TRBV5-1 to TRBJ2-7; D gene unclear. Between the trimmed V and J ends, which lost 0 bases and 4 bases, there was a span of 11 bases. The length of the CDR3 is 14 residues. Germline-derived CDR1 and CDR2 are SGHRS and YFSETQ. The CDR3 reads CASSLASKMYEQYF. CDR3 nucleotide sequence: TGCGCCAGCAGCTTGGCCTCGAAAATGTACGAGCAGTACTTC.

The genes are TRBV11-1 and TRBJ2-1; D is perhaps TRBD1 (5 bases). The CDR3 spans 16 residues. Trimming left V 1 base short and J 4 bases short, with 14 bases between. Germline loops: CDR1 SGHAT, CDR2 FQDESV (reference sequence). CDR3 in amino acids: CASSLELPGLYNEQFF. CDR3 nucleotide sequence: TGTGCCAGCAGCTTAGAACTGCCAGGGTTGTACAATGAGCAGTTCTTC.